The T cell receptor (beta chain) described here comes from a study of blood T cell repertoires in COVID-19. Looking at the study overall: The United States, Italy and Spain were the sources of the acute and convalescent COVID-19 samples.

Assay used: immunoSEQ multiplex PCR; TCRdb lists only in-frame clones, some missing. The table records around 99,000 clones, less than 90% of them present only once. The sample was peripheral blood. This clonotype was obtained from a human donor in a cohort sampled during active COVID-19.

CDR3 coding DNA: TGTGCCAGCAGCAGAATGGACAGGGGAGGCAATCAGCCCCAGCATTTT. As protein: CASSRMDRGGNQPQHF. V is TRBV7-2 and J is TRBJ1-5; the match to TRBD1 covers 9 bases. The germline gives CDR1 SGHTA, CDR2 FQGNSA. V was pared by 5 bases and J by 2 bases, with 7 bases of the junction left unmatched. The CDR3 loop spans 16 amino acids.